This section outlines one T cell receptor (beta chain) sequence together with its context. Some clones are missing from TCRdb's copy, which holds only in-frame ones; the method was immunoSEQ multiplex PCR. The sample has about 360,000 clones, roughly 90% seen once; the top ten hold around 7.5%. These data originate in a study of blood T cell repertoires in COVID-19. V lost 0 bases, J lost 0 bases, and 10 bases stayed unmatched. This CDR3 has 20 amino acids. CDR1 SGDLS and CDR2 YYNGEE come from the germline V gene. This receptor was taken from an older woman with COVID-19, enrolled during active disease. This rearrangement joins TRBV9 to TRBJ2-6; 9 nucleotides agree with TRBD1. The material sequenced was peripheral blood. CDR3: CASSVVPGQGRFSGANVLTF. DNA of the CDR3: TGTGCCAGCAGCGTAGTTCCCGGACAGGGGAGGTTCTCTGGGGCCAACGTCCTGACTTTC.